The 2 T cell receptor beta chains presented below share a single source sample, sequenced in a study of beta chain features in type 1 diabetes. Broader study findings: A moderate, significant TCRB CDR3 shortening appeared in type 1 diabetes across four CD4+ subsets.

These receptors' antigens are unknown. The sequenced template was cDNA made from the entire isolated RNA. Only in-frame clones appear in the TCRdb table, and some are missing; sequencing was by immunoSEQ multiplex PCR. The repertoire holds about 650,000 clones, over 10% seen once, with roughly 0.12% in the top ten. Material for sequencing was naive CD4+ T cells from blood. These receptors were collected from a man aged 25-45 years with type 1 diabetes.

This clone was observed a handful of times. The CDR3 region has the DNA TGTGCCAGCATTCGACCGGGAGACACCGGGGAGCTGTTTTTT. Translated: CASIRPGDTGELFF. The chain combines TRBV6-6 with TRBJ2-2; D possibly corresponds to TRBD2 (6 bases). The germline V gene encodes CDR1 MNHNY and CDR2 SVGAGI (reference sequence). V was shortened by 7 bases and J by 3 bases, with 12 bases between the two germline ends. The CDR3 has 14 amino acids.

The sample holds a few counts of this clone. V and J are TRBV7-3 and TRBJ2-3, with D perhaps TRBD2 (5 bases). With 4 bases removed from V and 3 bases from J, the gap between germline ends came to 20 bases. The CDR3 runs to 17 residues. Germline assignment: CDR1 SGHTA and CDR2 FQGTGA. The CDR3 here is CASSSTSGYRGTDTQYF. The DNA for the CDR3 is TGTGCCAGCAGCTCCACGTCGGGGTATCGTGGGACAGATACGCAGTATTTT.